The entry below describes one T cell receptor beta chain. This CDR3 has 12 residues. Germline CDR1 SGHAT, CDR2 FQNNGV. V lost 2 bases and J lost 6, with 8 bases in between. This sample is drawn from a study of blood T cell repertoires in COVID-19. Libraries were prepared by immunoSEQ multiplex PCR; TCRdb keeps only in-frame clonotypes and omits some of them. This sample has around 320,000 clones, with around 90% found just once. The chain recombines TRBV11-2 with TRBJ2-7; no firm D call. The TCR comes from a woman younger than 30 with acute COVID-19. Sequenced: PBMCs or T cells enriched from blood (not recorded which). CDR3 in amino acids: CASSLIVGEQYF. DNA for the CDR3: TGTGCCAGCAGCTTAATAGTTGGCGAGCAGTACTTC.